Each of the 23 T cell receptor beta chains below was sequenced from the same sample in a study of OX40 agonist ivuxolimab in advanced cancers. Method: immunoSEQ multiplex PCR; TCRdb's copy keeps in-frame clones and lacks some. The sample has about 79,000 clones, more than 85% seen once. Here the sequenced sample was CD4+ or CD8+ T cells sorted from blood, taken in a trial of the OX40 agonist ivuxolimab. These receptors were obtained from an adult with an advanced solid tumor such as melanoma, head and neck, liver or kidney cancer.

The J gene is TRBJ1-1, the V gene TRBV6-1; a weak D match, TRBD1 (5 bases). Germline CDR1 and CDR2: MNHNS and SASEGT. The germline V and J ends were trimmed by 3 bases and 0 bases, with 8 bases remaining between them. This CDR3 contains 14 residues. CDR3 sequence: CASSDAGLNTEAFF. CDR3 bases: TGTGCCAGCAGTGATGCAGGGCTGAACACTGAAGCTTTCTTT.

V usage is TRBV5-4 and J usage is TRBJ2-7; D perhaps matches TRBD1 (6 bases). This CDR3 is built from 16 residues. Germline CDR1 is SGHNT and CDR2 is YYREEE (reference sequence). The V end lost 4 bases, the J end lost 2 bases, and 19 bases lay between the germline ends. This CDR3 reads CASSSKLPGQTYEQYF. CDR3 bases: TGTGCCAGCAGCAGTAAACTACCGGGACAAACCTACGAGCAGTACTTC.

The CDR3 loop is CASSRAGTSSPDTQYF. The CDR3 region has the DNA TGTGCCAGCAGCAGGGCGGGGACTAGTTCCCCAGATACGCAGTATTTT. The chain is built from TRBV5-6 and TRBJ2-3, with 8 bases lining up with TRBD2. Looked up from germline, CDR1 is SGHDT and CDR2 is YYEEEE. Trimming at V came to 4 bases and at J to 4 bases, leaving 11 bases not matched to a gene. The CDR3 length is 16 residues. Using reference TRBV5-6 and TRBJ2-3 for the parts outside the CDR3, the full variable domain is DAGVTQSPTHLIKTRGQQVTLRCSPKSGHDTVSWYQQALGQGPQFIFQYYEEEERQRGNFPDRFSGHQFPNYSSELNVNALLLGDSALYLCASSRAGTSSPDTQYFGPGTRLTVL.

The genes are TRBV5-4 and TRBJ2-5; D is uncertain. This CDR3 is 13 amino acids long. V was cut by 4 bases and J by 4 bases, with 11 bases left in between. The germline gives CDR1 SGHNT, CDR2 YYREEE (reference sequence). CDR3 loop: CASSQDWPETQYF. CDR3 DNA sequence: TGTGCCAGCAGCCAAGATTGGCCAGAGACCCAGTACTTC.

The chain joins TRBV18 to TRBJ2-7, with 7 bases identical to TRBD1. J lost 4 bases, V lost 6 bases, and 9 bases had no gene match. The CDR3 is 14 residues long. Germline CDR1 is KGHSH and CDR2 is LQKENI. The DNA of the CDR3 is TGTGCCAGCTCTCCTCGACAGGGTGGGTACGAGCAGTACTTC. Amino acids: CASSPRQGGYEQYF.

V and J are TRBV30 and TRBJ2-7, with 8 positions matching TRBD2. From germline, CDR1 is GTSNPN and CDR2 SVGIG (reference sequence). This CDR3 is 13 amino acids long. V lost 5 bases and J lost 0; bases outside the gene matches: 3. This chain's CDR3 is CAWAGGGSYEQYF. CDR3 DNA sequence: TGTGCCTGGGCGGGGGGAGGCTCCTACGAGCAGTACTTC.

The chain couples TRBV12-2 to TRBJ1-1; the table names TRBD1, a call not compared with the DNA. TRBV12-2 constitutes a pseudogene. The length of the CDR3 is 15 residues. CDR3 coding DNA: TGTGCAAGTCGCTTAGCACCGGGACAGAACACTGAAGCTTTCTTT. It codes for CASRLAPGQNTEAFF.

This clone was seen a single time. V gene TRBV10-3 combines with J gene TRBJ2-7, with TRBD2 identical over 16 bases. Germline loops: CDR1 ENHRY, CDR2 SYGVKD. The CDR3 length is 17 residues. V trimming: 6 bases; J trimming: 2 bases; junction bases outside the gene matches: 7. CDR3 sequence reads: CAIRGPGLAGGPYEQYF. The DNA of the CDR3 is TGTGCCATCAGGGGACCGGGACTAGCGGGAGGGCCCTACGAGCAGTACTTC.

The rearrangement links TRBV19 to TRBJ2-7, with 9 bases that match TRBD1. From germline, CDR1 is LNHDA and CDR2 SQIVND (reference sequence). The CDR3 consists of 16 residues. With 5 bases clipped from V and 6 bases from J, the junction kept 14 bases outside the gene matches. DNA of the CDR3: TGTGCCAGTAGTCCCTCCCGGGACAGGGATTTTTCCGAGCAGTACTTC. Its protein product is CASSPSRDRDFSEQYF.

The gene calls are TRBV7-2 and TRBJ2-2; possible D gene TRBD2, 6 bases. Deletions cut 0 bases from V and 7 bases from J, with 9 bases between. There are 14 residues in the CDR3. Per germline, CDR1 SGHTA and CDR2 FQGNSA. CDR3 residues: CASSLAMGGGELFF. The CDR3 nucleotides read TGTGCCAGCAGCTTAGCAATGGGAGGCGGGGAGCTGTTTTTT.

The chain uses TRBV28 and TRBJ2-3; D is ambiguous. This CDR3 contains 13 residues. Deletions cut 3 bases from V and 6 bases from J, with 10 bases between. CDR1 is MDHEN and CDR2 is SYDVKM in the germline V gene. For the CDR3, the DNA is TGTGCCAGCAGTTTCCTTGGGTTGGATACGCAGTATTTT. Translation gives CASSFLGLDTQYF.

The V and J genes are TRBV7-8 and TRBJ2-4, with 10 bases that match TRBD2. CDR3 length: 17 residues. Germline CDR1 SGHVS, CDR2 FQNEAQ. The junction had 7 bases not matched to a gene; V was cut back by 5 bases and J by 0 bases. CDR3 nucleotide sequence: TGTGCCAGCAGCAGACGACTAGCGGGTTTAGCCAAAAACATTCAGTACTTC. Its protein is CASSRRLAGLAKNIQYF.

For the CDR3, the DNA is TGTGCCAGCAGCTGGCCCGAGAACAGAAAAAACATTCAGTACTTC. It specifies CASSWPENRKNIQYF. The rearrangement links TRBV5-7 to TRBJ2-4; D unresolved. TRBV5-7 is an ORF, and what it does is uncertain. The CDR3 sequence is 15 residues long. Trimming stripped 3 bases from V and 4 bases from J, with 14 bases between.

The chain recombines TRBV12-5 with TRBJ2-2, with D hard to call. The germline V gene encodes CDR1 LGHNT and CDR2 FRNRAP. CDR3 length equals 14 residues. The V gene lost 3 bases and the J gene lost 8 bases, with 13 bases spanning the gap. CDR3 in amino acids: CASGLAPPGGELFF. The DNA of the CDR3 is TGTGCTAGTGGTTTAGCCCCCCCAGGAGGGGAGCTGTTTTTT.

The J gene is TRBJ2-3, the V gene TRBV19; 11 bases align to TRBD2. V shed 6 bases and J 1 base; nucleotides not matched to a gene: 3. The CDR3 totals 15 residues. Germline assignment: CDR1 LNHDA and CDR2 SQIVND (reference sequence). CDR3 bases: TGTGCCAGTAGAACGGGACTAGCGGGCACAGATACGCAGTATTTT. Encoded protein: CASRTGLAGTDTQYF.

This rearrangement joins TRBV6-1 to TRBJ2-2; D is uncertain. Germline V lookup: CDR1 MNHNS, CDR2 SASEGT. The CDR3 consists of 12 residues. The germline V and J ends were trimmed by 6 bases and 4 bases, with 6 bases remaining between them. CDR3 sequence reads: CASRGTTGELFF. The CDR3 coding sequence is TGTGCCAGCAGGGGTACCACCGGGGAGCTGTTTTTT.

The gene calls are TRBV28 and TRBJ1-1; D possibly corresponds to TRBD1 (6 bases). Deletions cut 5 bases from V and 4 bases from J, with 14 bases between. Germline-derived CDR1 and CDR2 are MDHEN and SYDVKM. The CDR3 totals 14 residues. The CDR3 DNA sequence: TGTGCCAGCAGTCCTACCGGAGGGGGCACTGAAGCTTTCTTT. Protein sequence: CASSPTGGGTEAFF.

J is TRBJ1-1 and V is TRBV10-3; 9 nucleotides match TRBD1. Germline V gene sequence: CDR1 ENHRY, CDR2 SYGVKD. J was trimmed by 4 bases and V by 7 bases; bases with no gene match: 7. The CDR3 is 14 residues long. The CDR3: CAITAGQGSTEAFF. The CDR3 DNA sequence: TGTGCCATCACTGCTGGACAGGGGAGCACTGAAGCTTTCTTT.

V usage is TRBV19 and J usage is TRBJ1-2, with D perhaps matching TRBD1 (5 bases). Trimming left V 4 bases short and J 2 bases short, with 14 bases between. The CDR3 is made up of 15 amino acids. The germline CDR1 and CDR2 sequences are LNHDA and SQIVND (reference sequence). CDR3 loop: CASSTLGEKNYGYTF. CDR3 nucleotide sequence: TGTGCCAGTAGTACCCTAGGGGAAAAGAACTATGGCTACACCTTC.

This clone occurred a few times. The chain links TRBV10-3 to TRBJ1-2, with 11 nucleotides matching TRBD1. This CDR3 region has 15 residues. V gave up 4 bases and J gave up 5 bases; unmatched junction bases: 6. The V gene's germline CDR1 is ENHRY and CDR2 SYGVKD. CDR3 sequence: CAISGTGGAGYGYTF. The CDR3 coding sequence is TGTGCCATCAGTGGGACAGGGGGCGCCGGGTATGGCTACACCTTC.

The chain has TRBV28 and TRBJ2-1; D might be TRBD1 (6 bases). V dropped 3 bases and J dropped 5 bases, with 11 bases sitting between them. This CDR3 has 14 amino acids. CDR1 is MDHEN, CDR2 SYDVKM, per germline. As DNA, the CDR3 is TGTGCCAGCAGTTTCGGGACAAAGCACAATGAGCAGTTCTTC. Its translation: CASSFGTKHNEQFF.

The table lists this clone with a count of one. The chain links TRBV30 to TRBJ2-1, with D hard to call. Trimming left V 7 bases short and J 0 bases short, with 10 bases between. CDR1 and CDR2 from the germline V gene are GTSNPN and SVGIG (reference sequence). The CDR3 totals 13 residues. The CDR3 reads CAYPKGSYNEQFF. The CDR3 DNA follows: TGTGCCTACCCGAAGGGCTCCTACAATGAGCAGTTCTTC. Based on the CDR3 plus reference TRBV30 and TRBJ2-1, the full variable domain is SQTIHQWPATLVQPVGSPLSLECTVEGTSNPNLYWYRQAAGRGLQLLFYSVGIGQISSEVPQNLSASRPQDRQFILSSKKLLLSDSGFYLCAYPKGSYNEQFFGPGTRLTVL.

The DNA for the CDR3 is TGCGCCAGCAGCGAGGGACTAGCTGGCGGGGAGCAGTACTTC. It codes for CASSEGLAGGEQYF. The chain recombines TRBV5-1 with TRBJ2-7; the match to TRBD2 covers 9 bases. The trim removed 4 bases at V and 7 bases at J, leaving 9 bases unmatched. This CDR3 comprises 14 residues. Germline values: CDR1 SGHRS, CDR2 YFSETQ.